These T cell receptor beta chains were read from a single sample in a study of T cell responses to AZD1222 COVID-19 vaccine. Clones were read by immunoSEQ multiplex PCR, and TCRdb kept only the in-frame ones, dropping some. The sample holds over 100,000 clones, roughly 80% seen once. The source was peripheral blood, collected on day 0 of AZD1222 vaccination. Receptors originate from an adult in good health. CDR3s include the opening cysteine and the closing phenylalanine or tryptophan. A D gene is named only where the DNA matches it firmly. The size of a clone is reported for some rows only, either as once, few or many, or as a class for expanded clones.

TRBV6-5	-	TRBJ2-2	TRBD2	CASSYRAGVSRGELFF	TGTGCCAGCAGTTACCGGGCGGGAGTCTCACGTGGGGAGCTGTTTTTT
TRBV28	-	TRBJ1-5	-	CASSFGNRAQPQHF	TGTGCCAGCAGTTTCGGTAACAGGGCTCAGCCCCAGCATTTT
TRBV3-1/TRBV3-2	few	TRBJ2-1	-	CASSQGNYKDEQFF	TGTGCCAGCAGCCAAGGAAACTATAAAGATGAGCAGTTCTTC
TRBV11-2	-	TRBJ2-7	-	CASSLLADSSYEQYF	TGTGCCAGCAGCTTACTAGCGGACAGCTCCTACGAGCAGTACTTC
TRBV18	-	TRBJ1-5	-	CASSQSRNQPQHF	TGTGCCAGCTCACAGTCCCGCAATCAGCCCCAGCATTTT
TRBV10-3	-	TRBJ2-3	TRBD2	CAIGGLAGADTQYF	TGTGCCATCGGGGGACTAGCGGGGGCAGATACGCAGTATTTT
TRBV7-9	once	TRBJ2-1	-	CASSFGGYNEQFF	TGTGCCAGCAGCTTTGGCGGTTACAATGAGCAGTTCTTC
TRBV5-8	once	TRBJ1-5	TRBD1	CASSIRTGRTGQPQHF	TGTGCCAGCAGCATAAGGACAGGGCGCACAGGGCAGCCCCAGCATTTT
TRBV7-8	-	TRBJ2-2	-	CASSLWPRANTGELFF	TGTGCCAGCAGCCTATGGCCTCGCGCGAACACCGGGGAGCTGTTTTTT
TRBV25-1	-	TRBJ2-5	-	CASSATLELQGVQETQYF	TGTGCCAGCAGTGCGACCCTTGAACTCCAGGGTGTCCAAGAGACCCAGTACTTC
TRBV10-3	-	TRBJ1-3	-	CAISEQQGSGNTIYF	TGTGCCATCAGTGAGCAACAGGGCTCTGGAAACACCATATATTTT
TRBV28	-	TRBJ1-2	-	CASRVWQGYGYTF	TGTGCCAGCAGGGTTTGGCAGGGGTATGGCTACACCTTC
TRBV2	-	TRBJ2-4	TRBD2	CASSRTSGKDIQYF	TGTGCCAGCAGTAGGACTAGCGGCAAGGACATTCAGTACTTC
TRBV7-9	-	TRBJ2-7	-	CASSLGSGVGNEQYF	TGTGCCAGCAGCTTAGGGTCAGGGGTTGGGAACGAGCAGTACTTC
TRBV7-2	-	TRBJ2-7	TRBD1	CASSLTGTASYEQYF	TGTGCCAGCAGCTTAACCGGGACAGCTTCCTACGAGCAGTACTTC
TRBV14	-	TRBJ2-7	TRBD1	CASSQRTGSTYEQYF	TGTGCCAGCAGCCAGAGGACAGGGAGTACTTACGAGCAGTACTTC